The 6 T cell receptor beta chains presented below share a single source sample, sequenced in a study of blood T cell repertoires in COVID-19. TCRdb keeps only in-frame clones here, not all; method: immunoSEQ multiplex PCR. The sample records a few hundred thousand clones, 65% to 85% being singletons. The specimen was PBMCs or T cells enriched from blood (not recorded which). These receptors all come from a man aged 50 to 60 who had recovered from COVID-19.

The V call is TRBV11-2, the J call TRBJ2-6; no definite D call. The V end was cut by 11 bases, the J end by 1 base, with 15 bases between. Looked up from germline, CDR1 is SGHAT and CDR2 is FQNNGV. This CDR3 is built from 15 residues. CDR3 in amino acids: CACNQRSSGANVLTF. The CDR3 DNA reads TGTGCCTGCAATCAACGGAGTTCTGGGGCCAACGTCCTGACTTTC. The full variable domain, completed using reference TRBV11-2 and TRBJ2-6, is EAGVAQSPRYKIIEKRQSVAFWCNPISGHATLYWYQQILGQGPKLLIQFQNNGVVDDSQLPKDRFSAERLKGVDSTLKIQPAKLEDSAVYLCACNQRSSGANVLTFGAGSRLTVL.

The CDR3 nucleotides read TGTGCCAGCAGTCCTAGACAGGGGGCTATCGGTGGCTACACCTTC. Protein sequence: CASSPRQGAIGGYTF. The chain has TRBV6-5 and TRBJ1-2; TRBD1 matches 10 bases. The V gene end was trimmed by 5 bases and the J gene end by 7 bases; junction bases not matched to a gene: 10. CDR1 and CDR2 from the germline V gene are MNHEY and SVGAGI. CDR3 length: 15 residues.

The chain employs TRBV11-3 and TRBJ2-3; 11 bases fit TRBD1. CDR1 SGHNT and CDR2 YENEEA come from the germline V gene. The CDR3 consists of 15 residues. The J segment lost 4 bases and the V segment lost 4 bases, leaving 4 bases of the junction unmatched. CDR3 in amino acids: CASSSRDRGADTQYF. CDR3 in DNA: TGTGCCAGCAGCTCCCGGGACAGGGGGGCAGATACGCAGTATTTT.

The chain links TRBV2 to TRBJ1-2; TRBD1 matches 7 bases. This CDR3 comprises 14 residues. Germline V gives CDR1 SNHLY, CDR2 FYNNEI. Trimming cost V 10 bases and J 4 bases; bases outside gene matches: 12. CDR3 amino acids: CATQSGQAGYGYTF. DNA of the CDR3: TGTGCCACCCAATCCGGACAGGCTGGCTATGGCTACACCTTC.

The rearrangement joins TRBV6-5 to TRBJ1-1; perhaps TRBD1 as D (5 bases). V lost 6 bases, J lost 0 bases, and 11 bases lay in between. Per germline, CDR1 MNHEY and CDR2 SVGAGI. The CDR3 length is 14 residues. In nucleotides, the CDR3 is TGTGCCAGCAGAAAAACAGGCATGAACACTGAAGCTTTCTTT. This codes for CASRKTGMNTEAFF.

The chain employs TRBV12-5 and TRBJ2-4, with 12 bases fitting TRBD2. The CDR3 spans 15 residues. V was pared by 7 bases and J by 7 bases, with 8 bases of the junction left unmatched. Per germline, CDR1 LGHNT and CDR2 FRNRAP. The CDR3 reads CASAHRLAGANIQYF. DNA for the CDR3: TGTGCTAGTGCCCATAGACTAGCGGGAGCGAACATTCAGTACTTC.